The rows below give T cell receptor beta chains drawn from one sample of a study of read filtering for tumor transcriptome and immune sequencing. Each CDR3 protein gets one entry after TCRdb re-called the reads with MiXCR. The repertoire holds 25,000 to 35,000 distinct CDR3 sequences, with roughly 18% as singletons. The sequencing input was a population of CD138-negative cells sorted from bone marrow. The receptors were sampled from a donor aged 40 or over with multiple myeloma. Each CDR3 is given with its conserved first and last residue. A D gene is named only where the DNA matches it firmly. The size entry is marked missing in some rows and otherwise reads once, few, many or a size class.

clone size: many; V gene: TRBV20-1; J gene: TRBJ2-5; D gene: .; CDR3 DNA: TGCAGTGCTCCGCGGGATGTCTGGGAGACCCAGTACTTC; CDR3 protein: CSAPRDVWETQYF
clone size: few; V gene: TRBV6-5; J gene: TRBJ2-2; D gene: TRBD1; CDR3 DNA: TGTGCCAGCAGCCCCGGGACAGACCCCGGGGAGCTGTTTTTT; CDR3 protein: CASSPGTDPGELFF
clone size: many; V gene: TRBV11-2; J gene: TRBJ2-1; D gene: .; CDR3 DNA: TGTGCCAGCAGCTTATATTTCGGGGTGGGGACAATCGATGAGCAGTTCTTC; CDR3 protein: CASSLYFGVGTIDEQFF
clone size: many; V gene: TRBV15; J gene: TRBJ2-3; D gene: .; CDR3 DNA: TGTGCCACCAGCATATCCAGAGCTAGCACAGATACGCAGTATTTT; CDR3 protein: CATSISRASTDTQYF
clone size: many; V gene: TRBV12-3/TRBV12-4; J gene: TRBJ1-1; D gene: .; CDR3 DNA: TGTGCCAGCAGCAAGGAGCAGAACACTGAAGCTTTCTTT; CDR3 protein: CASSKEQNTEAFF
clone size: medium-sized; V gene: TRBV7-2; J gene: TRBJ2-1; D gene: TRBD1; CDR3 DNA: TGTGCCAGCAGCTTACTGAGGGGGCCAGGGAATGAGCAGTTCTTC; CDR3 protein: CASSLLRGPGNEQFF
clone size: many; V gene: TRBV5-5; J gene: TRBJ2-1; D gene: .; CDR3 DNA: TGTGCCAGCACCGATACAGGGGAGGCCATCGGTGAGCAGTTCTTC; CDR3 protein: CASTDTGEAIGEQFF
clone size: .; V gene: TRBV7-8; J gene: TRBJ2-1; D gene: TRBD2; CDR3 DNA: TGTGCCAGTTTACTAGCGGCCCATGAGCAGTTCTTC; CDR3 protein: CASLLAAHEQFF
clone size: .; V gene: TRBV4-1; J gene: TRBJ1-4; D gene: TRBD1; CDR3 DNA: TGCGCCAGCAGCCAAGATTCAGGGGGGAACGATGAGAAACTGTTTTTT; CDR3 protein: CASSQDSGGNDEKLFF
clone size: many; V gene: TRBV19; J gene: TRBJ2-5; D gene: .; CDR3 DNA: TGTGCCAGTAGTATAGGACTCGGGCAGATAAAGGAGACCCAGTACTTC; CDR3 protein: CASSIGLGQIKETQYF
clone size: many; V gene: TRBV11-2; J gene: TRBJ1-6; D gene: .; CDR3 DNA: TGTGCCAGCTCCCCCTTAGGGCAGGGCCGGAGTAATTCACCCCTCCACTTT; CDR3 protein: CASSPLGQGRSNSPLHF
clone size: many; V gene: TRBV28; J gene: TRBJ2-1; D gene: .; CDR3 DNA: TGTGCCAGCAGTTTGACTTACAATGAGCAGTTCTTC; CDR3 protein: CASSLTYNEQFF
clone size: many; V gene: TRBV11-2; J gene: TRBJ2-5; D gene: .; CDR3 DNA: TGTGCCAGCAGCTTAGGGGACACACAAGAGACCCAGTACTTC; CDR3 protein: CASSLGDTQETQYF
clone size: medium-sized; V gene: TRBV14; J gene: TRBJ2-1; D gene: .; CDR3 DNA: TGTGCCAGCAGCCAGGGGGATGAGCAGTTCTTC; CDR3 protein: CASSQGDEQFF
clone size: .; V gene: TRBV9; J gene: TRBJ2-5; D gene: .; CDR3 DNA: TGTGCCAGCAGCATGACGAGTCAAGAGACCCAGTACTTC; CDR3 protein: CASSMTSQETQYF
clone size: many; V gene: TRBV3-1; J gene: TRBJ2-2; D gene: .; CDR3 DNA: TGTGCCAGCAGCCAAGTTGGAGGAGTTGGGGAGCTGTTTTTT; CDR3 protein: CASSQVGGVGELFF
clone size: many; V gene: TRBV12-3/TRBV12-4; J gene: TRBJ1-6; D gene: TRBD1; CDR3 DNA: TGTGCCAGCAGTCCCCTGGGACAGCAAAATTCACCCCTCCACTTT; CDR3 protein: CASSPLGQQNSPLHF
clone size: many; V gene: TRBV20-1; J gene: TRBJ2-2; D gene: TRBD1; CDR3 DNA: TGCAGTGCTAGGACAGGGTCCGGGGAGCTGTTTTTT; CDR3 protein: CSARTGSGELFF
clone size: few; V gene: TRBV9; J gene: TRBJ2-3; D gene: .; CDR3 DNA: TGTGCCAGCAGCCATAAACTGATCAGTAGACATAGCACAGATGCGCAGTATTTT; CDR3 protein: CASSHKLISRHSTDAQYF
clone size: many; V gene: TRBV10-2; J gene: TRBJ1-5; D gene: .; CDR3 DNA: TGCGCCAGCAGTGTTACAGGGAGTCGACAGCCCCAGCATTTT; CDR3 protein: CASSVTGSRQPQHF
clone size: many; V gene: TRBV19; J gene: TRBJ1-2; D gene: TRBD1; CDR3 DNA: TGTGCCAGTAGTCTCAGCCAAGGACAGGGGGTTGGAGGCTACACCTTC; CDR3 protein: CASSLSQGQGVGGYTF
clone size: many; V gene: TRBV10-3; J gene: TRBJ2-5; D gene: TRBD1; CDR3 DNA: TGTGCCATCGGACAGGGAGAAAAAGAGACCCAGTACTTC; CDR3 protein: CAIGQGEKETQYF
clone size: many; V gene: TRBV24-1; J gene: TRBJ2-3; D gene: .; CDR3 DNA: TGTGCCACCAGTGACCTGAGGAGGGGCACAGATACGCAGTATTTT; CDR3 protein: CATSDLRRGTDTQYF
clone size: many; V gene: TRBV5-1; J gene: TRBJ2-3; D gene: TRBD1; CDR3 DNA: TGCGCCAGCAGCTACCAGGGGGCGCGGGACGCAGATACGCAGTATTTT; CDR3 protein: CASSYQGARDADTQYF
clone size: few; V gene: TRBV11-2; J gene: TRBJ1-2; D gene: .; CDR3 DNA: TGTGCCAGCAGCTTAGGAATATCGGGCGGTGGCTACACCTTC; CDR3 protein: CASSLGISGGGYTF
clone size: many; V gene: TRBV7-9; J gene: TRBJ2-1; D gene: .; CDR3 DNA: TGTGCCAGCAGCTTCCCGCAGGGTAATGAGCAGTTCTTC; CDR3 protein: CASSFPQGNEQFF
clone size: .; V gene: TRBV20-1; J gene: TRBJ1-5; D gene: TRBD1; CDR3 DNA: TGCAGTGCTAGATTAACAGGGGGAAATCAGCCCCAGCATTTT; CDR3 protein: CSARLTGGNQPQHF
clone size: few; V gene: TRBV5-8; J gene: TRBJ1-5; D gene: TRBD1; CDR3 DNA: TGTGCCAGCAGCTTGAAGGGGGCGGACAATCAGCCCCAGCATTTT; CDR3 protein: CASSLKGADNQPQHF
clone size: once; V gene: TRBV20-1; J gene: TRBJ2-4; D gene: .; CDR3 DNA: TGCAGTGCTAGTGGCGGGGAACTAGCCAAAAACATTCAGTACTTC; CDR3 protein: CSASGGELAKNIQYF
clone size: many; V gene: TRBV27; J gene: TRBJ2-3; D gene: TRBD2; CDR3 DNA: TGTGCCAGCAGGGGGTTAGCGGGAGTTGCGCAGTATTTT; CDR3 protein: CASRGLAGVAQYF
clone size: few; V gene: TRBV7-2; J gene: TRBJ2-5; D gene: .; CDR3 DNA: TGTGCCAGCAGCTTAGGTGCAGGGGGAGGAGAGACCCAGTACTTC; CDR3 protein: CASSLGAGGGETQYF
clone size: .; V gene: TRBV18; J gene: TRBJ2-1; D gene: .; CDR3 DNA: TGTGCCAGCTCACCAACGGGCGATGAGCAGTTCTTC; CDR3 protein: CASSPTGDEQFF